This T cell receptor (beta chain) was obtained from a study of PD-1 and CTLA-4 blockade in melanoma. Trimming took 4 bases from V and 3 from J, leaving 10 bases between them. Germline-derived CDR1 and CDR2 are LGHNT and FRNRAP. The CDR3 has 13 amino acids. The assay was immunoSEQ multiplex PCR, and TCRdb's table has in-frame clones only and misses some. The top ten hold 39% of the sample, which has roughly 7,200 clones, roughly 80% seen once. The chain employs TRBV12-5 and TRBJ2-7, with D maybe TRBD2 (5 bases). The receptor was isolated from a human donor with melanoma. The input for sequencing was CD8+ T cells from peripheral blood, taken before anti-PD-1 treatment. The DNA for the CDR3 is TGTGCTAGTGGTTATGGACTGAGCTACGAGCAGTACTTC. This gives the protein CASGYGLSYEQYF.